This TCR beta chain was captured in a study of immune evolution from preneoplasia to lung adenocarcinoma. Study-wide results and limits: Later-stage lesions seemingly showed higher T cell density and diversity than normal lung. From normal lung to invasive adenocarcinoma, top clone frequencies appeared to decrease.

As to this clone: Its target is not known.

Resections took place in Japan or China from 2014 to 2017. Each case's diagnosis was confirmed by two pathologists on H&E. Some clones are missing from TCRdb's copy, which holds only in-frame ones; the method was immunoSEQ multiplex PCR. This sample carries about 4,200 clones, 81% of them seen once, and the ten largest clones take approximately 6%. The sequenced sample was FFPE adjacent normal lung tissue. The TCR was taken from a person between 65 and 79 years old with lung adenocarcinoma.

In DNA form, the CDR3 reads TGTGCCTGGAGTGTCGTCGACAGGGTTGGGTACGAGCAGTACTTC. This encodes CAWSVVDRVGYEQYF. The chain combines TRBV30 with TRBJ2-7; 7 bases agree with TRBD1. The CDR3 loop spans 15 amino acids. The germline gives CDR1 GTSNPN, CDR2 SVGIG (reference sequence). Losses at the gene ends were 0 bases for V and 4 bases for J; bases not matched to a gene: 9.